This T cell receptor (beta chain) was documented in a study of shared clonotypes between healthy human individuals. Whole-study results and caveats: It was only blood that was sampled, and tissue repertoires likely differ. Naive CD4 clonotype sharing across four donors was about 5%. Few donors limited the genetic and exposure-history diversity represented.

Data came from immunoSEQ multiplex PCR; TCRdb stores just in-frame clones and leaves some out. The table has approximately 2.5 million clones, 93% seen once; the top ten hold 0.36%. This clone was recorded only once. The antigen is not known. The CDR3 has 16 amino acids. J was trimmed by 9 bases and V by 3 bases; bases with no gene match: 13. CDR1 and CDR2 (germline): SEHNR, FQNEAQ (reference sequence). The gene calls are TRBV7-9 and TRBJ2-1, with TRBD2 matching over 8 bases. The source material was naive CD4+ T cells from PBMCs. Documented subset: CD45RA+ positively selected. The receptor comes from a young man in good health. Some clones in this sample may be carry-over from other donors' samples. The CDR3 DNA reads TGTGCCAGCAGCTTGCGTAGCGGGACCCTGCTTGGTGAGCAGTTCTTC. Its translation is CASSLRSGTLLGEQFF.